This T cell receptor beta chain was retrieved from a study of radiation and T cells in renal cell carcinoma. Indicated time point: blood 2 weeks post-SBRT. Sample treatment: 15 Gy SBRT to primary tumor, nephrectomy 4 weeks later. Germline values: CDR1 LNHDA, CDR2 SQIVND (reference sequence). V lost 3 bases and J 0 bases, leaving 14 bases between the germline ends. The CDR3 totals 16 residues. This table comes from immunoSEQ multiplex PCR, and its TCRdb copy is limited to in-frame clones, with some not included. The table lists roughly 150,000 clones, 80% to 90% of them singletons. This receptor was obtained from a woman in her forties or fifties with renal cell carcinoma. This chain links TRBV19 with TRBJ1-2; D remains unclear. The sequences come from blood, collected from a patient whose treatment included radiotherapy and nephrectomy. The CDR3 region is CASSIALSRANYGYTF. Here the CDR3 DNA reads TGTGCCAGTAGTATCGCATTATCACGGGCTAACTATGGCTACACCTTC.